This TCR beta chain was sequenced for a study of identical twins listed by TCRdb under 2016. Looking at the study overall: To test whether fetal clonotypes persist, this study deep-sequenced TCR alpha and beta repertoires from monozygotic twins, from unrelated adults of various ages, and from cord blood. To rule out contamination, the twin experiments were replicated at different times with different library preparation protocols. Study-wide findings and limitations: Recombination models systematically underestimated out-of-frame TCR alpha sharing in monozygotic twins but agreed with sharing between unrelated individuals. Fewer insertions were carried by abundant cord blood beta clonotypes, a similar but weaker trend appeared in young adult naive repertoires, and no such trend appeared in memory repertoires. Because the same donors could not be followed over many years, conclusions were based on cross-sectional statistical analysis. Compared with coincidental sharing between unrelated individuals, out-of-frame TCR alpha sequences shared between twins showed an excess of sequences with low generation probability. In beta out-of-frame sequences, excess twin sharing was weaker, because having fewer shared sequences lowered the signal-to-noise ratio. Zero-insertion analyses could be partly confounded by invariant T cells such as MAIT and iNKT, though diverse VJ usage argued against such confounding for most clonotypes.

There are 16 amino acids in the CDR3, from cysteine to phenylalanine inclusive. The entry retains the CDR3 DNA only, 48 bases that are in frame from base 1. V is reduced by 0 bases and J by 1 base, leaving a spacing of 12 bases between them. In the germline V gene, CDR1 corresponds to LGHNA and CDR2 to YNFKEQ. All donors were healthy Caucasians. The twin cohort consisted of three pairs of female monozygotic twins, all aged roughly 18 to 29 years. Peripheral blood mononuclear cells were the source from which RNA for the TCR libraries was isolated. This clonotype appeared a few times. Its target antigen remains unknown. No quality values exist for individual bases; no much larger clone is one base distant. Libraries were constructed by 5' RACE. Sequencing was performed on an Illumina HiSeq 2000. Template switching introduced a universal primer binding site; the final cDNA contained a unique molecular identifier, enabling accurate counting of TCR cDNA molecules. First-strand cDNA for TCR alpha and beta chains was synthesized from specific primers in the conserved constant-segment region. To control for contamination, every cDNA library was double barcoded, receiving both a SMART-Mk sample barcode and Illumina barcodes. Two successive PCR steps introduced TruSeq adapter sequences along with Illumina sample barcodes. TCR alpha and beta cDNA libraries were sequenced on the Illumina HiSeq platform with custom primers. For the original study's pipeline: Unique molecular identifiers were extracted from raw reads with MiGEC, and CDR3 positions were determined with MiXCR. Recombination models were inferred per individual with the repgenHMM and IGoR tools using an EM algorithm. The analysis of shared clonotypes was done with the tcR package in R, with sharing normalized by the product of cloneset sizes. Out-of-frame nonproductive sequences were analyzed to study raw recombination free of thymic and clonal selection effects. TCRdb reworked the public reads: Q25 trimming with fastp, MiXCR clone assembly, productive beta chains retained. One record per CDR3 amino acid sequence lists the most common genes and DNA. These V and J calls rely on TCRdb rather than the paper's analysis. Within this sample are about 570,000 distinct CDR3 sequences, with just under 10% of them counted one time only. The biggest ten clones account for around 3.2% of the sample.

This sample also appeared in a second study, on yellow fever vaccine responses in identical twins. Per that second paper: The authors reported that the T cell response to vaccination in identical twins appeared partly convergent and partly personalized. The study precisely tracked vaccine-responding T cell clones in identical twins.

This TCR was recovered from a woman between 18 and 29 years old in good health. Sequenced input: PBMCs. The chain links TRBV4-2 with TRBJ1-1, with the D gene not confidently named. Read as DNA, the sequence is TGTGCCAGCAGCCAAGATAATCTGGGTACGAACACTGAAGCTTTCTTT. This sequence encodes CASSQDNLGTNTEAFF.